These 30 T cell receptor beta chains were sequenced from one sample in a study of human thymus T cells. Corrective cardiac operations yielded the resected thymus tissue. Data came from immunoSEQ multiplex PCR; TCRdb stores just in-frame clones and leaves some out. The table records some 72,000 clones, just over 95% of them present only once. Sequenced material: thymus tissue. These receptors all come from a boy under three years old with a congenital heart defect but otherwise immunologically healthy.

The chain carries TRBV6-1 and TRBJ1-2; possible D gene TRBD1, 5 bases. The V gene's germline CDR1 is MNHNS and CDR2 SASEGT. Trimming took off 4 bases at V and 3 bases at J, with 21 bases between the two ends. The CDR3 spans 17 residues. This CDR3 reads CASSVGKRKGVHYGYTF. The CDR3 nucleotides are TGTGCCAGCAGTGTGGGGAAAAGGAAAGGGGTTCACTATGGCTACACCTTC.

The gene calls are TRBV7-8 and TRBJ1-6; possibly TRBD1 for D (6 bases). There are 17 residues in the CDR3. Trimming stripped 5 bases from V and 0 bases from J, with 14 bases between. Germline CDR1 and CDR2: SGHVS and FQNEAQ. The chain's CDR3 is CASSPGAGSSYNSPLHF. CDR3 nucleotide sequence: TGTGCCAGCAGCCCGGGGGCAGGCAGCTCCTATAATTCACCCCTCCACTTT.

This rearrangement joins TRBV28 to TRBJ1-4, with D unclear. The CDR3 sequence is 11 residues long. Germline V gene lookup returns CDR1 MDHEN and CDR2 SYDVKM. Trimming removed 0 bases at V and 8 bases at J, with 1 base between. CDR3 loop: CASSLWEKLFF. The CDR3 DNA follows: TGTGCCAGCAGTTTATGGGAAAAACTGTTTTTT.

The chain has TRBV27 and TRBJ2-5; D perhaps matches TRBD2 (5 bases). Germline CDR1 is MNHEY and CDR2 is SMNVEV (reference sequence). This CDR3 has 14 residues. V was shortened by 6 bases and J by 1 base, with 12 bases between the two germline ends. DNA of the CDR3: TGTGCCAGCAGCTTTAATAGCGTCCAAGAGACCCAGTACTTC. Protein product: CASSFNSVQETQYF.

The gene calls are TRBV6-1 and TRBJ1-1; the D gene is possibly TRBD1 (5 bases). The CDR3 is made up of 16 amino acids. Germline V gene sequence: CDR1 MNHNS, CDR2 SASEGT. V was cut by 0 bases and J by 4 bases, with 15 bases left in between. CDR3 nucleotides: TGTGCCAGCAGTGAAGCGGTGGGGGGGGTAAGCACTGAAGCTTTCTTT. Its translation: CASSEAVGGVSTEAFF.

The chain combines TRBV25-1 with TRBJ2-5; no clear D gene. This CDR3 comprises 18 residues. Germline CDR1 reads MGHDK; CDR2 reads SYGVNS. Trimming removed 6 bases at V and 5 bases at J, with 28 bases between. CDR3 amino acids: CASSENLGVVSLPETQYF. The CDR3 nucleotides read TGTGCCAGCAGCGAAAACCTCGGCGTGGTTTCCCTCCCCGAGACCCAGTACTTC. Supplemented by reference TRBV25-1 and TRBJ2-5, the full variable domain reads EADIYQTPRYLVIGTGKKITLECSQTMGHDKMYWYQQDPGMELHLIHYSYGVNSTEKGDLSSESTVSRIRTEHFPLTLESARPSHTSQYLCASSENLGVVSLPETQYFGPGTRLLVL.

The chain couples TRBV5-8 to TRBJ2-1; 12 nucleotides align to TRBD2. Germline values: CDR1 SGHTS, CDR2 YDEGEE. Trimming removed 4 bases from V and 4 bases from J; junction bases left unmatched: 6. The CDR3 is 16 amino acids. The DNA for the CDR3 is TGTGCCAGCAGCCCCACTAGCGGGGGGCCATACAATGAGCAGTTCTTC. Encoded protein: CASSPTSGGPYNEQFF.

The J gene is TRBJ1-6, the V gene TRBV30; D unclear. The CDR3 is made up of 14 amino acids. The V and J ends lost 3 bases and 7 bases respectively, with 13 bases between them. The V gene's germline CDR1 is GTSNPN and CDR2 SVGIG (reference sequence). CDR3 sequence reads: CAWSRDPTNSPLHF. The CDR3 DNA follows: TGTGCCTGGAGCCGGGATCCAACAAATTCACCCCTCCACTTT.

The rearrangement links TRBV7-9 to TRBJ1-1, with D perhaps TRBD1 (5 bases). Germline assignment: CDR1 SEHNR and CDR2 FQNEAQ (reference sequence). The CDR3 sequence is 15 residues long. Between the trimmed V and J ends, which lost 5 bases and 5 bases, there was a span of 18 bases. The CDR3 region has the DNA TGTGCCAGCAGCCCGTTACCAGGGCGCCGGACTGAAGCTTTCTTT. It is translated as CASSPLPGRRTEAFF.

This chain links TRBV6-1 with TRBJ2-7, with no clear D. CDR3 length: 12 amino acids. Trimming pared 0 bases from V and 1 base from J, leaving 1 base between. Looked up from germline, CDR1 is MNHNS and CDR2 is SASEGT. The CDR3 nucleotides are TGTGCCAGCAGTGAAGCGTCCTACGAGCAGTACTTC. It translates to CASSEASYEQYF.

This sequence joins TRBV5-6 and TRBJ2-2; TRBD1 might be the D (6 bases). The CDR3 totals 15 residues. V was shortened by 5 bases and J by 1 base, with 12 bases between the two germline ends. The V gene's germline CDR1 is SGHDT and CDR2 YYEEEE. The CDR3 protein is CASRLLTGNTGELFF. The CDR3 nucleotides read TGTGCCAGCAGACTCCTGACAGGGAACACCGGGGAGCTGTTTTTT.

The rearrangement uses TRBV27 and TRBJ2-7, with TRBD1 matching over 7 bases. Germline lookup yields CDR1 MNHEY and CDR2 SMNVEV (reference sequence). CDR3 length: 14 residues. V dropped 5 bases and J dropped 0; count of bases not matched to a gene: 4. Here the CDR3 reads CASSNTGVSYEQYF. The CDR3 DNA sequence: TGTGCCAGCAGTAACACAGGGGTCTCCTACGAGCAGTACTTC.

The rearrangement uses TRBV4-1 and TRBJ2-7; 8 nucleotides agree with TRBD1. The CDR3 loop spans 15 amino acids. Germline-derived CDR1 and CDR2 are MGHRA and YSYEKL. V lost 0 bases and J lost 2; bases outside the gene matches: 3. The DNA for the CDR3 is TGCGCCAGCAGCCAAGACAGGGGGCTTACCTACGAGCAGTACTTC. It translates to CASSQDRGLTYEQYF.

The V call is TRBV4-3, the J call TRBJ1-4; D gene ambiguous. CDR1 is LGHNA and CDR2 is YSLEER in the germline V gene. Trimming left V 0 bases short and J 8 bases short, with 19 bases between. The CDR3 length is 17 residues. The CDR3 protein is CASSQDDLRPGGEKLFF. The CDR3 DNA reads TGCGCCAGCAGCCAAGATGACCTTCGGCCAGGAGGCGAAAAACTGTTTTTT.

This chain links TRBV10-1 with TRBJ2-1; 14 bases fit TRBD2. This CDR3 has 20 amino acids. The V and J ends lost 3 bases and 2 bases, in that order; junction bases with no gene match: 12. Germline CDR1 WNHNN, CDR2 SYGVQD (reference sequence). CDR3 protein: CASSEMTSGGAPIPYNEQFF. The CDR3 DNA sequence: TGCGCCAGCAGTGAAATGACTAGCGGGGGGGCCCCTATACCCTACAATGAGCAGTTCTTC.

The chain combines TRBV7-6 with TRBJ1-4; 7 positions match TRBD1. Germline CDR1 reads SGHVS; CDR2 reads FNYEAQ. J was trimmed by 4 bases and V by 4 bases; bases with no gene match: 6. The CDR3 is 15 amino acids. The DNA for the CDR3 is TGTGCCAGCAGCTCCGGACAGGTCCTTAATGAAAAACTGTTTTTT. This encodes CASSSGQVLNEKLFF. Looking up the rest from reference TRBV7-6 and TRBJ1-4 gives the full variable domain: GAGVSQSPRYKVTKRGQDVALRCDPISGHVSLYWYRQALGQGPEFLTYFNYEAQQDKSGLPNDRFSAERPEGSISTLTIQRTEQRDSAMYRCASSSGQVLNEKLFFGSGTQLSVL.

This clone has just one count. This rearrangement joins TRBV27 to TRBJ2-1, with TRBD2 matching 14 bases. The CDR3 is made up of 21 amino acids. V lost 6 bases, J lost 4 bases, and 20 bases stayed unmatched. CDR1 and CDR2 (germline): MNHEY, SMNVEV (reference sequence). The CDR3 DNA reads TGTGCCAGCAGCGTAAACGCGGTGGGACTAGCGGGAGTAGGAGGATACAATGAGCAGTTCTTC. Protein sequence: CASSVNAVGLAGVGGYNEQFF.

The chain couples TRBV9 to TRBJ1-2, with D perhaps matching TRBD1 (5 bases). The CDR3 runs 13 residues. V dropped 4 bases and J dropped 5 bases, with 12 bases sitting between them. Germline values: CDR1 SGDLS, CDR2 YYNGEE. In nucleotides, the CDR3 is TGTGCCAGCAGCCCCCTCGGGGCGTATGGCTACACCTTC. It yields the protein CASSPLGAYGYTF.

The V and J genes are TRBV5-5 and TRBJ1-1; D is unresolved. Trimming pared 1 base from V and 1 base from J, leaving 8 bases between. Germline CDR1 is SGHKS and CDR2 is YYEKEE (reference sequence). The CDR3 has 14 amino acids. The CDR3 nucleotides are TGTGCCAGCAGCTTGAGGTGGGGGAACACTGAAGCTTTCTTT. Residues: CASSLRWGNTEAFF. The whole variable domain, remainder taken from reference TRBV5-5 and TRBJ1-1, is DAGVTQSPTHLIKTRGQQVTLRCSPISGHKSVSWYQQVLGQGPQFIFQYYEKEERGRGNFPDRFSARQFPNYSSELNVNALLLGDSALYLCASSLRWGNTEAFFGQGTRLTVV.

J is TRBJ1-1 and V is TRBV5-6, with D possibly TRBD1 on 6 matching bases. Per germline, CDR1 SGHDT and CDR2 YYEEEE. This CDR3 region has 18 residues. Trimming took off 3 bases at V and 5 bases at J, with 26 bases between the two ends. CDR3 protein: CASSSGQIPGRTETEAFF. CDR3 nucleotides: TGTGCCAGCAGCTCCGGACAGATCCCGGGGAGGACGGAGACTGAAGCTTTCTTT.

This clone was observed a single time. The gene calls are TRBV7-9 and TRBJ2-5, with TRBD1 matching 7 bases. J gave up 2 bases and V 5 bases, and 8 bases lay outside the gene matches. Germline V gene data show CDR1 as SEHNR and CDR2 as FQNEAQ (reference sequence). This CDR3 region has 15 residues. CDR3 sequence (DNA): TGTGCCAGCAGCGTGACAGGGCCGAATCAAGAGACCCAGTACTTC. Translation: CASSVTGPNQETQYF.

This CDR3 is CASSWYSRLHRGQETQYF. CDR3 sequence (DNA): TGTGCCAGCAGCTGGTACTCTCGTTTACACAGGGGACAAGAGACCCAGTACTTC. This chain links TRBV7-8 with TRBJ2-5; 7 bases line up with TRBD1. Germline-derived CDR1 and CDR2 are SGHVS and FQNEAQ. The CDR3 consists of 18 residues. J gave up 2 bases and V 4 bases, and 16 bases lay outside the gene matches.

J is TRBJ1-4 and V is TRBV4-1; D remains ambiguous. CDR1 is MGHRA and CDR2 is YSYEKL in the germline V gene. V lost 0 bases and J 10 bases, leaving 15 bases between the germline ends. This CDR3 has 15 residues. CDR3 sequence reads: CASSQDRSRFGKLFF. CDR3 DNA: TGCGCCAGCAGCCAAGATCGGAGCCGGTTCGGAAAACTGTTTTTT.

The chain is built from TRBV18 and TRBJ1-2; unclear D gene. Germline CDR1 KGHSH, CDR2 LQKENI. The V end was cut by 2 bases, the J end by 1 base, with 8 bases between. The CDR3 has 14 amino acids. CDR3 DNA: TGTGCCAGCTCACCAAAACAGTTTAACTATGGCTACACCTTC. Encoded protein: CASSPKQFNYGYTF.

The genes are TRBV7-2 and TRBJ1-2; D might be TRBD1 (6 bases). This CDR3 is built from 14 residues. Germline values: CDR1 SGHTA, CDR2 FQGNSA. Between the trimmed V and J ends, which lost 0 bases and 8 bases, there was a span of 13 bases. This CDR3 is CASSLAGGAQGYTF. For the CDR3, the DNA is TGTGCCAGCAGCTTAGCAGGGGGGGCGCAGGGCTACACCTTC.

This clone appeared once. The V gene is TRBV5-4, the J gene TRBJ1-1; 8 bases map to TRBD1. J lost 2 bases, V lost 0 bases, and 3 bases had no gene match. The CDR3 consists of 15 residues. CDR1 is SGHNT, CDR2 YYREEE, per germline (reference sequence). The CDR3 loop reads CASSLGTGKNTEAFF. The CDR3 DNA is TGTGCCAGCAGCTTGGGGACAGGGAAAAACACTGAAGCTTTCTTT.

CDR3 sequence: CASSPPFGGREAYNEQFF. Written as DNA, the CDR3 is TGTGCCAGCAGCCCCCCGTTCGGGGGACGTGAGGCCTACAATGAGCAGTTCTTC. The chain couples TRBV5-6 to TRBJ2-1, with TRBD2 as a possible D gene (6 bases). CDR1 is SGHDT and CDR2 is YYEEEE in the germline V gene. The CDR3 is 18 residues long. Trimming took 4 bases from V and 2 from J, leaving 22 bases between them.

The rearrangement joins TRBV7-9 to TRBJ2-7, with 7 bases identical to TRBD2. Unmatched junction bases numbered 13, after V lost 5 bases and J lost 3 bases. Germline V lookup: CDR1 SEHNR, CDR2 FQNEAQ (reference sequence). This CDR3 region has 16 residues. CDR3 amino acids: CASSPERGLRDYEQYF. The CDR3 coding sequence is TGTGCCAGCAGCCCCGAGCGGGGCCTACGGGACTACGAGCAGTACTTC.

The V and J genes are TRBV5-8 and TRBJ1-5; tentative D call: TRBD1 (5 bases). Per germline, CDR1 SGHTS and CDR2 YDEGEE. With 4 bases removed from V and 0 bases from J, the gap between germline ends came to 14 bases. The CDR3 is 16 residues long. CDR3: CASSLPQGNSNQPQHF. The CDR3 DNA is TGTGCCAGCAGCCTGCCGCAGGGAAATAGCAATCAGCCCCAGCATTTT.

This sequence joins TRBV27 and TRBJ2-3; D gene unclear. Germline values: CDR1 MNHEY, CDR2 SMNVEV (reference sequence). V was shortened by 8 bases and J by 0 bases, with 9 bases between the two germline ends. This CDR3 contains 13 residues. CDR3 loop: CASRTTSTDTQYF. Here the CDR3 DNA reads TGTGCCAGCCGAACAACTAGCACAGATACGCAGTATTTT.